This is a list of T cell receptor beta chains from one sample in a study of blood T cell repertoires in COVID-19. Here immunoSEQ multiplex PCR was the method, and the copy in TCRdb shows in-frame clones only, minus some. The data hold just over 150,000 clones, with 82% observed a single time. Sequenced sample: peripheral blood. The receptor source for this set is a woman of 80 years or more with acute or convalescent COVID-19. The CDR3 runs from the conserved cysteine through the conserved F or W. Fields, in order: CDR3 DNA, CDR3 protein, V gene, D gene, J gene, clone size. A D gene is named only where the DNA matches it firmly. Size tells how often a clone was seen (once, few, many) or the class of an expanded clone, and some rows leave it out.

cdr3_nt: TGTGCCAGTAGTATAGATCGGGCAGCGGCGGAGGAAAAACTGTTTTTT
cdr3_aa: CASSIDRAAAEEKLFF
v_call: TRBV19
d_call: NA
j_call: TRBJ1-4
clone_size: NA

cdr3_nt: TGTGCCACCAGCAGAGGAAATGGGGCTGAGCAGTTCTTC
cdr3_aa: CATSRGNGAEQFF
v_call: TRBV15
d_call: NA
j_call: TRBJ2-1
clone_size: NA

cdr3_nt: TGTGCCACCAGCGAGACAGGGGACGGCTACTATGGCTACACCTTC
cdr3_aa: CATSETGDGYYGYTF
v_call: TRBV15
d_call: TRBD1
j_call: TRBJ1-2
clone_size: NA

cdr3_nt: TGTGCCAGCAGCACAGGGCCCGGTCAGCCCCAGCATTTT
cdr3_aa: CASSTGPGQPQHF
v_call: TRBV6-4
d_call: NA
j_call: TRBJ1-5
clone_size: NA

cdr3_nt: TGTGCCAGCAGCTTATTTTCGGGAGGGGGCACAGATACGCAGTATTTT
cdr3_aa: CASSLFSGGGTDTQYF
v_call: TRBV7-2
d_call: TRBD2
j_call: TRBJ2-3
clone_size: NA

cdr3_nt: TGCGCCAGCAGCTTGAGCCCCTCCCCGGGTTTCTACGAGCAGTACTTC
cdr3_aa: CASSLSPSPGFYEQYF
v_call: TRBV5-1
d_call: NA
j_call: TRBJ2-7
clone_size: once

cdr3_nt: TGTGCCAGCAGCCAAACTCACCCCTACGAGCAGTACTTC
cdr3_aa: CASSQTHPYEQYF
v_call: TRBV3-1/TRBV3-2
d_call: NA
j_call: TRBJ2-7
clone_size: few

cdr3_nt: TGTGCCAGCAGCTTAGTCGGGACTAGCTCCTACAATGAGCAGTTCTTC
cdr3_aa: CASSLVGTSSYNEQFF
v_call: TRBV7-2
d_call: TRBD2
j_call: TRBJ2-1
clone_size: NA

cdr3_nt: TGCGCCAGCAGCTCGCAGGCAGGGGGCGTGGGTATTGAGCAGTTCTTC
cdr3_aa: CASSSQAGGVGIEQFF
v_call: TRBV5-1
d_call: TRBD1
j_call: TRBJ2-1
clone_size: NA

cdr3_nt: TGCGCCAGCGGTAGCGGGAGCTCCTACGAGCAGTACTTC
cdr3_aa: CASGSGSSYEQYF
v_call: TRBV5-1
d_call: TRBD2
j_call: TRBJ2-7
clone_size: few

cdr3_nt: TGTGCCAGCAGCCCAGAGGCGGGAGGATGGCAAGAGACCCAGTACTTC
cdr3_aa: CASSPEAGGWQETQYF
v_call: TRBV7-2
d_call: TRBD2
j_call: TRBJ2-5
clone_size: NA

cdr3_nt: TGTGCCATCATGGACAGGGCCTACGAGCAGTACTTC
cdr3_aa: CAIMDRAYEQYF
v_call: TRBV10-3
d_call: TRBD1
j_call: TRBJ2-7
clone_size: few

cdr3_nt: TGTGCCAGTAGTATAGGGGGAGAGGGTGCCCAGTACTTC
cdr3_aa: CASSIGGEGAQYF
v_call: TRBV19
d_call: NA
j_call: TRBJ2-5
clone_size: NA

cdr3_nt: TGTGCCAGCAGTTTATCACTAGCGGGAAGATACGAGCAGTACTTC
cdr3_aa: CASSLSLAGRYEQYF
v_call: TRBV27
d_call: TRBD2
j_call: TRBJ2-7
clone_size: NA

cdr3_nt: TGTGCCAGCTACGAGGACTGGAATACGCAGTATTTT
cdr3_aa: CASYEDWNTQYF
v_call: TRBV2
d_call: NA
j_call: TRBJ2-3
clone_size: once

cdr3_nt: TGCGCCAGCAGCCAAGATCCCCCTCCGCGGACTAGCGGGCGCAGGGATACGCAGTATTTT
cdr3_aa: CASSQDPPPRTSGRRDTQYF
v_call: TRBV4-1
d_call: TRBD2
j_call: TRBJ2-3
clone_size: NA

cdr3_nt: TGTGCCAGCTCACCACCGTTCCCGGGCTCCTACGAGCAGTACTTC
cdr3_aa: CASSPPFPGSYEQYF
v_call: TRBV18
d_call: NA
j_call: TRBJ2-7
clone_size: NA

cdr3_nt: TGTGCCAGCAGCCACCGGACAGGACGAGGGGAGCTGTTTTTT
cdr3_aa: CASSHRTGRGELFF
v_call: TRBV3-1/TRBV3-2
d_call: TRBD1
j_call: TRBJ2-2
clone_size: few

cdr3_nt: TGTGCCTGGAGTAGGAACCCGGGTGTCTTGGGAAAACTGTTTTTT
cdr3_aa: CAWSRNPGVLGKLFF
v_call: TRBV30
d_call: NA
j_call: TRBJ1-4
clone_size: NA

cdr3_nt: TGTGCCAGCAGCTTAACTTGGACAGGGCGCAATCAGCCCCAGCATTTT
cdr3_aa: CASSLTWTGRNQPQHF
v_call: TRBV7-2
d_call: TRBD1
j_call: TRBJ1-5
clone_size: NA

cdr3_nt: TGTGCCAGCAGGGTTACAGGGGCGGGTGAAGCTTTCTTT
cdr3_aa: CASRVTGAGEAFF
v_call: TRBV2
d_call: TRBD1
j_call: TRBJ1-1
clone_size: once

cdr3_nt: TGCGCCAGCAGCGACAATGTCGGGGAGCTGTTTTTT
cdr3_aa: CASSDNVGELFF
v_call: TRBV5-1
d_call: NA
j_call: TRBJ2-2
clone_size: NA

cdr3_nt: TGTGCCAGCAGCTTGATTGCGGGAGGAGGGAATGAGCAGTTCTTC
cdr3_aa: CASSLIAGGGNEQFF
v_call: TRBV5-6
d_call: TRBD2
j_call: TRBJ2-1
clone_size: NA

cdr3_nt: TGTGCCAGTAGTATCAGGACAGGGAGTGAAAAACTGTTTTTT
cdr3_aa: CASSIRTGSEKLFF
v_call: TRBV19
d_call: TRBD1
j_call: TRBJ1-4
clone_size: NA

cdr3_nt: TGTGCCAGCAGCTTAGGGACAGGGGGCTGGACTGAAGCTTTCTTT
cdr3_aa: CASSLGTGGWTEAFF
v_call: TRBV7-2
d_call: TRBD1
j_call: TRBJ1-1
clone_size: NA

cdr3_nt: TGCGCCAGCAGCCAGGGACTAGCGGGAGGAGGGGATGAGCAGTTCTTC
cdr3_aa: CASSQGLAGGGDEQFF
v_call: TRBV5-1
d_call: TRBD2
j_call: TRBJ2-1
clone_size: NA

cdr3_nt: TGTGCCAGCACCGACAGACAAAACTATGGCTACACCTTC
cdr3_aa: CASTDRQNYGYTF
v_call: TRBV6-6
d_call: NA
j_call: TRBJ1-2
clone_size: NA

cdr3_nt: TGTGCCAGCAGCTTGGGGAGACAGGCGGGAGGCAATCAGCCCCAGCATTTT
cdr3_aa: CASSLGRQAGGNQPQHF
v_call: TRBV5-8
d_call: NA
j_call: TRBJ1-5
clone_size: NA

cdr3_nt: TGTGCCAGCGGGATTACAGGGGGCTTGGGCAAAAACATTCAGTACTTC
cdr3_aa: CASGITGGLGKNIQYF
v_call: TRBV27
d_call: TRBD1
j_call: TRBJ2-4
clone_size: NA

cdr3_nt: TGTGCCAGCAGTTCGGGGTGGGGGCGCCCACATGATGAGCAGTTCTTC
cdr3_aa: CASSSGWGRPHDEQFF
v_call: TRBV27
d_call: NA
j_call: TRBJ2-1
clone_size: NA

cdr3_nt: TGCGCCAGCAGCCCCGGACAGGGGGCATGGAACACTGAAGCTTTCTTT
cdr3_aa: CASSPGQGAWNTEAFF
v_call: TRBV5-1
d_call: TRBD1
j_call: TRBJ1-1
clone_size: once

cdr3_nt: TGTGCCAGCAGTTACACCGCGGCCCCCCCGAAGACCCAGTACTTC
cdr3_aa: CASSYTAAPPKTQYF
v_call: TRBV6-5
d_call: NA
j_call: TRBJ2-5
clone_size: NA

cdr3_nt: TGTGCCACCAAGGGGTCGGGTCAGCCCCAGCATTTT
cdr3_aa: CATKGSGQPQHF
v_call: TRBV24-1
d_call: NA
j_call: TRBJ1-5
clone_size: NA

cdr3_nt: TGTGCCAGCAGTGAAAGGGGCAGGGGAAACACTGAAGCTTTCTTT
cdr3_aa: CASSERGRGNTEAFF
v_call: TRBV6-1
d_call: NA
j_call: TRBJ1-1
clone_size: NA

cdr3_nt: TGTGCCAGCAGCACGGGCGGAGGGGAACTCGACGAGCAGTACTTC
cdr3_aa: CASSTGGGELDEQYF
v_call: TRBV14
d_call: NA
j_call: TRBJ2-7
clone_size: few

cdr3_nt: TGTGCCAGCAGCCAAGACCGGGAAGAGACCCAGTACTTC
cdr3_aa: CASSQDREETQYF
v_call: TRBV3-1/TRBV3-2
d_call: NA
j_call: TRBJ2-5
clone_size: NA

cdr3_nt: TGTGCCAGCAGCCCCGACCAGGCAGATACGCAGTATTTT
cdr3_aa: CASSPDQADTQYF
v_call: TRBV6-5
d_call: NA
j_call: TRBJ2-3
clone_size: NA

cdr3_nt: TGTGCCAGCAGACCGGGACTAGCGGGTTACAATGAGCAGTTCTTC
cdr3_aa: CASRPGLAGYNEQFF
v_call: TRBV7-9
d_call: TRBD2
j_call: TRBJ2-1
clone_size: NA

cdr3_nt: TGTGCCAGCAGCCAACCCGGGAGGGCCATCGACAATGAGCAGTTCTTC
cdr3_aa: CASSQPGRAIDNEQFF
v_call: TRBV3-1/TRBV3-2
d_call: TRBD2
j_call: TRBJ2-1
clone_size: NA

cdr3_nt: TGTGCCAGCAGCCCCTTTTCGTCAGCAACTAATGAAAAACTGTTTTTT
cdr3_aa: CASSPFSSATNEKLFF
v_call: TRBV11-2
d_call: NA
j_call: TRBJ1-4
clone_size: NA

cdr3_nt: TGTGCCAGCAGTTACTTGAGGGCGGGTCTGGGCAATCAGCCCCAGCATTTT
cdr3_aa: CASSYLRAGLGNQPQHF
v_call: TRBV6-2/TRBV6-3
d_call: NA
j_call: TRBJ1-5
clone_size: once

cdr3_nt: TGCAGCGTTGAGTTTAGTGACAGGGAGATCGGGCACTATGGCTACACCTTC
cdr3_aa: CSVEFSDREIGHYGYTF
v_call: TRBV29-1
d_call: TRBD1
j_call: TRBJ1-2
clone_size: few

cdr3_nt: TGTGCCAGCAGCCTCGGACAGGGGAGATTTTATGGCTACACCTTC
cdr3_aa: CASSLGQGRFYGYTF
v_call: TRBV5-6
d_call: TRBD1
j_call: TRBJ1-2
clone_size: NA

cdr3_nt: TGTGCCAGTAGTATGGGAGGGGCGATGCGCACTGAAGCTTTCTTT
cdr3_aa: CASSMGGAMRTEAFF
v_call: TRBV19
d_call: NA
j_call: TRBJ1-1
clone_size: NA

cdr3_nt: TGTGCCAGCAGCCCGTGGACTGGCTTAGAGACCCAGTACTTC
cdr3_aa: CASSPWTGLETQYF
v_call: TRBV7-6
d_call: NA
j_call: TRBJ2-5
clone_size: many

cdr3_nt: TGTGCCAGCAGTTCCGGTGCTAGCGGTAAGACAGATACGCAGTATTTT
cdr3_aa: CASSSGASGKTDTQYF
v_call: TRBV28
d_call: TRBD2
j_call: TRBJ2-3
clone_size: once

cdr3_nt: TGTGCCAGCTCACCACAACGACAGGGAAACACCATATATTTT
cdr3_aa: CASSPQRQGNTIYF
v_call: TRBV18
d_call: NA
j_call: TRBJ1-3
clone_size: NA

cdr3_nt: TGTGCCAGCAGCTCGCTGTGGGAGGGGAGATTGTATGGCTACACCTTC
cdr3_aa: CASSSLWEGRLYGYTF
v_call: TRBV5-5
d_call: NA
j_call: TRBJ1-2
clone_size: NA

cdr3_nt: TGTGCCAGCAGTAGCCGGGACATCACTAGCACAGATACGCAGTATTTT
cdr3_aa: CASSSRDITSTDTQYF
v_call: TRBV6-6
d_call: NA
j_call: TRBJ2-3
clone_size: once

cdr3_nt: TGTGCCAGCAGCGCCCCCCTAGCGGGGGTGAACACCGGGGAGCTGTTTTTT
cdr3_aa: CASSAPLAGVNTGELFF
v_call: TRBV9
d_call: TRBD2
j_call: TRBJ2-2
clone_size: NA

cdr3_nt: TGTGCCAGCAGATCCAATCAGGGTAACACCGGGGAGCTGTTTTTT
cdr3_aa: CASRSNQGNTGELFF
v_call: TRBV6-5
d_call: NA
j_call: TRBJ2-2
clone_size: NA

cdr3_nt: TGTGCCAGCAGCCCCTCGGGGGGCGGATACAATGAGCAGTTCTTC
cdr3_aa: CASSPSGGGYNEQFF
v_call: TRBV5-6
d_call: NA
j_call: TRBJ2-1
clone_size: NA

cdr3_nt: TGTGCCAGCAGCGTAGGGTTGGAGGGGAGAGTGTTTTTT
cdr3_aa: CASSVGLEGRVFF
v_call: TRBV9
d_call: NA
j_call: TRBJ1-4
clone_size: NA